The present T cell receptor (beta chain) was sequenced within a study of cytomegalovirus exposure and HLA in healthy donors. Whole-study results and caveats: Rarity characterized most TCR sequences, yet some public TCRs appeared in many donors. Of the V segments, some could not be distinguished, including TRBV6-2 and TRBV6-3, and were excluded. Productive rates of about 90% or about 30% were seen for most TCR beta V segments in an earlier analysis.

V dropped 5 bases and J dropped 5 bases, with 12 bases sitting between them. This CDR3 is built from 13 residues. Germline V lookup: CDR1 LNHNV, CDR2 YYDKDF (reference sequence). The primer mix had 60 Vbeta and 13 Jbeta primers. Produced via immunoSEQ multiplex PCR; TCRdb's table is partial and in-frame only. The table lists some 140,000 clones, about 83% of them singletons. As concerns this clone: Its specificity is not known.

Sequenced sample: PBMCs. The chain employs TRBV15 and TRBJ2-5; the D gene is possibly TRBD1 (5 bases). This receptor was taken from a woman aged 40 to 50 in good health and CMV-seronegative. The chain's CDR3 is CATSRGHRETQYF. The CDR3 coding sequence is TGTGCCACCAGCCGCGGACATCGGGAGACCCAGTACTTC.